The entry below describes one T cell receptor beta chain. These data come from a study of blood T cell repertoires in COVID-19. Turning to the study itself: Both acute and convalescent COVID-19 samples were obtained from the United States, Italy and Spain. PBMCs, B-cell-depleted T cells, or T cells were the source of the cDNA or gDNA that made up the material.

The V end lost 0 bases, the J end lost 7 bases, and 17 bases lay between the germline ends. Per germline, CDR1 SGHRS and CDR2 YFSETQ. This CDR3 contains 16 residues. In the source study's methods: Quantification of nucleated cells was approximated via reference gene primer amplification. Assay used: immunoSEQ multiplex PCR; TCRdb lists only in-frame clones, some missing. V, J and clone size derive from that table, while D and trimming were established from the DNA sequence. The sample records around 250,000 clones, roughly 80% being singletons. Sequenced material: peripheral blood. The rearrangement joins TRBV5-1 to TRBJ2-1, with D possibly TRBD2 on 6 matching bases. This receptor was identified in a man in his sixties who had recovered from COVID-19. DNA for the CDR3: TGCGCCAGCAGCTTGGGCGGGGAGCCCTTCTTTAATGAGCAGTTCTTC. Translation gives CASSLGGEPFFNEQFF.